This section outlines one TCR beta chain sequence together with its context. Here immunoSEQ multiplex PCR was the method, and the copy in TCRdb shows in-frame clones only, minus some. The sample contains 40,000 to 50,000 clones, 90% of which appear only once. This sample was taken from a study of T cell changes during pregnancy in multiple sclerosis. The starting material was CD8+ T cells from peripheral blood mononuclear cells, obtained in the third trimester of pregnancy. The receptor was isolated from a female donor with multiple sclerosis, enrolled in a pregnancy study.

The CDR3 sequence: CASSMLADTDTQYF. The CDR3 region has the DNA TGTGCCAGTAGTATGTTAGCGGACACAGATACGCAGTATTTT. V and J are TRBV19 and TRBJ2-3; perhaps TRBD2 as D (6 bases). V was shortened by 3 bases and J by 2 bases, with 9 bases between the two germline ends. CDR3 length: 14 amino acids. The germline CDR1 and CDR2 sequences are LNHDA and SQIVND (reference sequence).